This T cell receptor (beta chain) was observed in a study of T cells in women clearing cervical HPV infection listed by TCRdb under 2018. Regarding the study in general: The cases were 25 to 30 women with histologically confirmed HPV16-related CIN3 or worse, and 2 of those women had invasive cancers. The roughly 25 controls were women who cleared a single incident HPV16 infection within 12 months without developing precancer or cancer. Blood from cases was drawn at the visit where the lesion was first identified, while blood from controls was drawn once the infection was no longer detected. Among cases, blood sampling occurred a median of roughly 160 days after lesion detection, with an interquartile range of roughly 85 to 220 days. Since only a few of the women had HLA typing available, the possibility that HLA type was acting as a confounder could not be ruled out. The exploratory proof-of-principle case-control study was nested within the Guanacaste HPV Natural History Study in Costa Rica and compared TCR repertoires across cervical HPV16 outcomes. Cases were matched to controls by age within five years and by the year the sample was collected. Median age was 34 years in cases versus just over 37 in controls, and baseline characteristics did not differ significantly. The parent cohort enrolled roughly 9,600 women aged 18 or older in Guanacaste, Costa Rica, during about 1993 to 1994 and followed them for roughly seven years. As quality controls, five blinded duplicates were added to each group, bringing the total to roughly 60 samples made up of roughly 50 participants and some ten replicates.

Every participant had a single incident cervical HPV16 infection, and prevalent HPV16 infections were excluded. Cervical HPV DNA was detected with MY09/MY11 PCR, and genotyping was done with dot-blot hybridization. Fifteen mL of heparinized blood was centrifuged, after which the buffy coat was aliquoted, frozen at -30 degrees C, and then stored at -80 degrees C. Genomic DNA was extracted from buffy coat specimens using QIAGEN kits. TCR beta CDR3 regions were amplified by multiplex PCR using the immunoSEQ assay from an average of roughly 1,100 ng genomic DNA per sample. Primer bias was corrected in the assay by using a complete synthetic TCR repertoire to establish an amplification baseline. The amplicons were sequenced using the Illumina platform. Per the original workflow: Error correction of the sequences involved clustering with frequency ratios plus a modified nearest-neighbor algorithm, after which the sequences were analyzed in the immunoSEQ Analyzer using IMGT gene definitions. At each rarefaction depth, TCR richness and evenness were averaged across 20 rarefaction repeats, and any sample with fewer sequences than the depth was left out. Wilcoxon rank sum tests with FDR correction were used to compare V, D and J gene relative abundances between the groups. An intraclass correlation of around 96% for TCR richness and an average of roughly 80% across 66 gene segments were obtained from the blinded duplicates. TCRdb limited this immuneACCESS table to in-frame rearrangements with V and J called. A share of clones is missing; checked studies link under half to unresolved V genes, and the rest is unexplained. V and J calls and clone size are copied from that table; D and trimming were computed from the DNA. This sample's table contains fewer than 40,000 clones. The ten largest clones capture 7% to 7.5% of the sample.

Comments on this clone: Its antigen is not yet known. The read ends 3 residues before the CDR3 terminus; that terminus is restored from the germline J gene.

Relative to germline, V is missing 9 bases and J is missing 5 bases, with 7 bases of the junction outside any gene match. Inclusive of the bounding cysteine and phenylalanine, the CDR3 is 13 residues long. Of the CDR3's DNA, 30 bases were read; they are in frame from base 1. Overall results and qualifications from the work: Whether associations preceded infection or resulted from infection could not be shown with the cross-sectional design, and effector/memory subsets and HPV-specific T cells were not isolated. TRBV6-7 relative abundance was lower in cases than in controls (around 0.11% versus 0.15%; Bonferroni P = 0.0008). Random forest classifiers that combined richness and V gene abundances separated cases from controls with an estimated AUC of approximately 0.78. Significantly higher TCR repertoire richness was observed in CIN3+ cases than in controls across sequencing depths, whereas no difference in evenness was found. Because the number of T cells in each sample was unknown, differences in richness could reflect differing T-cell content rather than repertoire biology.

The clonotype originates from a woman between 18 and 75 years old with a cervical HPV16 infection that either progressed to CIN3+ or cleared (not recorded which). In this chain, TRBV12-3 or TRBV12-4 is recombined with TRBJ2-1; the junction holds 7 bases that match TRBD1. The sequenced sample consisted of blood buffy coat. The CDR3 DNA, read in part, is TGTGCCAGTAGACAGGGAGAGGACAATGAG. Translated, this gives CASRQGEDNE. The whole CDR3 protein reads CASRQGEDNEQFF.